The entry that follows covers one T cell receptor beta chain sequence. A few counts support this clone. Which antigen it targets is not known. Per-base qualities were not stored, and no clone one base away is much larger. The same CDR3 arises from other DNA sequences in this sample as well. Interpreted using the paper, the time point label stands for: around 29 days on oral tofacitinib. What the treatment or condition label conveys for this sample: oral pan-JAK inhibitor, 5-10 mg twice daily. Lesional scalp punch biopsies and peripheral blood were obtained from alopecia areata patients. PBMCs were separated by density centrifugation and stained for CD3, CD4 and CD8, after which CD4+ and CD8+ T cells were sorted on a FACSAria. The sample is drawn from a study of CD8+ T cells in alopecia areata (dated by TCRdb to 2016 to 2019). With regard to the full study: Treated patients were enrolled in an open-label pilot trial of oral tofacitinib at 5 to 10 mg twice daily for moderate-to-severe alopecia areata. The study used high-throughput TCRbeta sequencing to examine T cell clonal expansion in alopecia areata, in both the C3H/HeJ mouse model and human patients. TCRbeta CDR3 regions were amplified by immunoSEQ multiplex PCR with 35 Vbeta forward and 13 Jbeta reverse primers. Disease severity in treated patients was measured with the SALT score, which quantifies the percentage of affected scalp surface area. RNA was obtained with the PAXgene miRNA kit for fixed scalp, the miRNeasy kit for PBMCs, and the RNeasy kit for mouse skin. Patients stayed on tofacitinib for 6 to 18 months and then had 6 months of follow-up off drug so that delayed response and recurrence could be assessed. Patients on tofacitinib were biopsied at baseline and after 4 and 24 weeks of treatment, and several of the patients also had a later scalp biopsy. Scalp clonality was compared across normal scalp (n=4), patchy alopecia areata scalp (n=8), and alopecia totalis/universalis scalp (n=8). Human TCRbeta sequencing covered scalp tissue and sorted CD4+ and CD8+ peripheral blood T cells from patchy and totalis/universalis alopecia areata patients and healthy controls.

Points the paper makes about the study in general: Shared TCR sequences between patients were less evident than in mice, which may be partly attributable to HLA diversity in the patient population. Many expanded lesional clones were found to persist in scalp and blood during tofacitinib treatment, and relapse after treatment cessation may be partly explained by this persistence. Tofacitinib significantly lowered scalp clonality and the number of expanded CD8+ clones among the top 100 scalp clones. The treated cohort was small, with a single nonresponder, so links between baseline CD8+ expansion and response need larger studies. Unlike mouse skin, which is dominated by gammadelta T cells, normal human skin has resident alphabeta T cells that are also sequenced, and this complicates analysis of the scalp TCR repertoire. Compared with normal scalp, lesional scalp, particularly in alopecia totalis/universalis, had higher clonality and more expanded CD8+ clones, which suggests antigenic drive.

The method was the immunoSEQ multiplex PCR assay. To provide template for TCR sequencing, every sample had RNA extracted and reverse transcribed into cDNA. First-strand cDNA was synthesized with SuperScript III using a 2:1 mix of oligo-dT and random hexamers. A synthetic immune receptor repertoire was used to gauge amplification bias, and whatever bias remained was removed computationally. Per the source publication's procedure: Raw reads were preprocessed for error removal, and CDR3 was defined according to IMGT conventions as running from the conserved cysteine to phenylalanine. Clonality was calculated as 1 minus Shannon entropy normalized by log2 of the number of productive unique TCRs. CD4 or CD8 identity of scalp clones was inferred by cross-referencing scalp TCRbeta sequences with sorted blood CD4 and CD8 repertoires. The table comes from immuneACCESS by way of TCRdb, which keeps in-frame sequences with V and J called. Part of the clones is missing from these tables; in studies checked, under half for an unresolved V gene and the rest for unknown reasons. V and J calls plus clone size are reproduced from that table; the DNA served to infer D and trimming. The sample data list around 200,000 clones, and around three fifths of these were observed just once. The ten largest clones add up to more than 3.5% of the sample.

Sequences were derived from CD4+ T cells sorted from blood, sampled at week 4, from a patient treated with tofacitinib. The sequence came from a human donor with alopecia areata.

Here is the DNA: TGCGCCAGCAGCTTGGAGGCCAATCAGCCCCAGCATTTT. Its product reads: CASSLEANQPQHF. The chain uses TRBV5-1 and TRBJ1-5, with the identity of the D gene unclear. The germline V gene encodes CDR1 SGHRS and CDR2 YFSETQ. Including cysteine and phenylalanine, the CDR3 has 13 amino acids. The read is trimmed to its CDR3 DNA, 39 bases read in frame from base 1. V loses 0 bases of germline sequence and J loses 3 bases, and the interval between the two ends is 4 bases.